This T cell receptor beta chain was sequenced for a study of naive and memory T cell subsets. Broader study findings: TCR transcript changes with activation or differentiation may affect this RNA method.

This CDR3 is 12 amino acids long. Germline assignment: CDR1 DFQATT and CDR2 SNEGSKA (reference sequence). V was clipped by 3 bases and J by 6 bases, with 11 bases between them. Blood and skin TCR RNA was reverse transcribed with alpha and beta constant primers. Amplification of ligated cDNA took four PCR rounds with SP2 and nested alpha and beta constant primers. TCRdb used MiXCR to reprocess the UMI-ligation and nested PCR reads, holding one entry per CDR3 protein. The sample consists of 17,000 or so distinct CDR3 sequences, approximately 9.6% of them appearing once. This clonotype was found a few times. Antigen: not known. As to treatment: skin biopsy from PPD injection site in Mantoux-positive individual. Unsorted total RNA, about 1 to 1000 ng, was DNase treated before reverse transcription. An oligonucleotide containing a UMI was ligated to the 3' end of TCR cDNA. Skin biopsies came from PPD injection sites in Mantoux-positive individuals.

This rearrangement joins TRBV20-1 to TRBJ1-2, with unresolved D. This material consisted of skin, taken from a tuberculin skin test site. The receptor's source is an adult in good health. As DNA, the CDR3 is TGCAGTGCTAGGGGAATTGTTGATGGCTACACCTTC. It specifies CSARGIVDGYTF.